The subject of this entry is one TCR beta chain. While infection was still active, Seattle patients were enrolled and then followed longitudinally. The sample comes from a study of blood T cell repertoires in COVID-19. In the study overall: Acute and convalescent COVID-19 samples came from the United States, Italy and Spain.

Per the authors' pipeline: It was from reference gene primer amplification that nucleated cell counts were estimated. Repertoires were generated with immunoSEQ multiplex PCR, while TCRdb's copy carries only in-frame clones and drops some. That table supplies the V and J calls and clone size; D and trimming were determined from the DNA. Of about 210,000 clones in the sample, 84% were seen once. The CDR3 spans 15 residues. V and J are TRBV21-1 and TRBJ1-5; the table's D call, TRBD1, has no DNA check behind it. TRBV21-1 is a listed pseudogene. This TCR was sampled from a woman older than 75 with COVID-19, enrolled during active disease. Sequencing was done on a sample of peripheral blood. The DNA of the CDR3 is TGTGCCAGCAGCAATTTGGGACAGGGGAGGCAGCCCCAGCATTTT. This codes for CASSNLGQGRQPQHF.